This T cell receptor (beta chain) is from a study of T cell responses to AZD1222 COVID-19 vaccine. Profiled with immunoSEQ multiplex PCR; TCRdb holds only in-frame clones, not every one. Among 72,000 or so clones listed, nearly 90% were seen once. The germline gives CDR1 SGHAT, CDR2 FQNNGV. V gave up 1 base and J gave up 3 bases, with 4 bases separating them. This CDR3 has 12 residues. This sample comprised peripheral blood, obtained 28 days after the second AZD1222 dose. The TCR comes from an adult who received the AZD1222 COVID-19 vaccine. The chain joins TRBV11-2 to TRBJ2-7, with D hard to call. The CDR3 DNA is TGTGCCAGCAGCTTAGGGATCTACGAGCAGTACTTC. Its translation is CASSLGIYEQYF.